This T cell receptor beta chain was identified during a study of cytomegalovirus exposure and HLA in healthy donors. Regarding the study as a whole: Investigators reported some 150 TCR beta chains as tied to cytomegalovirus. Earlier results showed most TCR beta V segments being productive about 87% or about 30% of the time. With high specificity and sensitivity, the classifier reportedly diagnosed cytomegalovirus status.

With 60 Vbeta and 13 Jbeta primers, the PCR was carried out. Only in-frame clones appear in the TCRdb table, and some are missing; sequencing was by immunoSEQ multiplex PCR. The data hold about 130,000 clones, with around 74% observed a single time. CDR1 and CDR2 (germline): MNHEY, SMNVEV (reference sequence). Deletions cut 3 bases from V and 4 bases from J, with 9 bases between. The CDR3 loop spans 13 amino acids. A word on this clone: What it binds is unknown.

The sequence came from a man aged 25-45 years in good health and CMV-seronegative. The V gene is TRBV27, the J gene TRBJ1-2; D call uncertain. Sequencing was performed on PBMCs. This CDR3 is CASSLQSGYGYTF. CDR3 coding DNA: TGTGCCAGCAGTTTGCAGTCGGGCTATGGCTACACCTTC.